Below, 28 T cell receptor beta chains from the same sample are listed, as sequenced in a study of esophageal squamous cell carcinoma under preoperative chemotherapy. MiXCR, applied by TCRdb to the PCR reads, yields one record per CDR3 protein. The sample contains more than 10,000 distinct CDR3 sequences, around half of which appear only once. Time point meaning: before preoperative PTX-NDP chemotherapy. The sample was collected from a patient given preoperative chemotherapy. These receptors came from a human donor with esophageal squamous cell carcinoma. The donor label of this sample is uncertain.

By share, this clonotype ranks as medium-sized. This chain connects TRBV7-8 to TRBJ2-1; D perhaps matches TRBD2 (5 bases). The CDR3 is made up of 15 amino acids. Germline lookup yields CDR1 SGHVS and CDR2 FQNEAQ. Trimming took 3 bases from V and 6 from J, leaving 15 bases between them. Here the CDR3 reads CASSFFHAAGNEQFF. Here the CDR3 DNA reads TGTGCCAGCAGCTTTTTCCACGCTGCGGGCAATGAGCAGTTCTTC.

The chain is built from TRBV6-1 and TRBJ2-3; D unresolved. V lost 6 bases, J lost 0 bases, and 22 bases lay in between. Germline V gene data show CDR1 as MNHNS and CDR2 as SASEGT. This CDR3 region has 18 residues. The CDR3 sequence: CASSATSPQAGSTDTQYF. In DNA, the CDR3 is TGTGCCAGCAGCGCGACGAGCCCCCAGGCTGGGAGCACAGATACGCAGTATTTT.

This sequence joins TRBV11-2 and TRBJ2-1; the D is unclear. The germline gives CDR1 SGHAT, CDR2 FQNNGV. V was clipped by 5 bases and J by 2 bases, with 13 bases between them. This CDR3 comprises 15 residues. CDR3 protein: CASSPTVRPYNEQFF. The CDR3, as DNA: TGTGCCAGCAGCCCCACAGTTCGCCCCTACAATGAGCAGTTCTTC.

This clonotype was seen a few times. V and J are TRBV12-3 or TRBV12-4 and TRBJ2-1, with 12 nucleotides matching TRBD2. The DNA end is more similar to TRBJ2-7, so the J call may be wrong. The CDR3 spans 15 residues. CDR3 region: CASSFRTSGVNEQYF. The CDR3 coding sequence is TGTGCCAGCAGTTTTCGGACTAGCGGGGTTAATGAGCAGTACTTC.

This clonotype was detected a few times. A read error may account for a junction end that differs from germline. J is TRBJ2-1 and V is TRBV6-1, with D unresolved. Per the germline V gene, CDR1 is MNHNS and CDR2 is SASEGT. CDR3 length: 13 amino acids. The chain's CDR3 is CASSEPPRGMRAF. The DNA of the CDR3 is TGTGCCAGCAGTGAACCCCCTAGAGGTATGAGAGCCTTC.

The chain employs TRBV6-1 and TRBJ2-1; TRBD1 is a possible D gene (5 bases). The end of the DNA is better explained by TRBJ2-5, so the J call may be wrong. The CDR3 contains 15 residues. CDR1 and CDR2 from the germline V gene are MNHNS and SASEGT. In DNA, the CDR3 is TGTGCCAGCAGTGAAAGGACACTAAAAACGGAGACCCAGTACTTC. Protein product: CASSERTLKTETQYF.

Notes on this clonotype: At one end, the junction sequence differs from germline, possibly due to a read error. CDR3 sequence reads: CASGGLWGSDQETQYF. CDR3 sequence (DNA): TGTGCCAGCGGTGGGCTTTGGGGCAGCGACCAAGAGACCCAGTACTTT. This chain connects TRBV6-1 to TRBJ2-1; D may be TRBD1 (5 bases). The CDR3 is 16 amino acids. Germline values: CDR1 MNHNS, CDR2 SASEGT.

In regard to this clonotype: At one end the junction does not follow the germline gene, possibly because of a read error. The chain joins TRBV6-1 to TRBJ2-3, with D hard to call. There are 15 residues in the CDR3. Germline assignment: CDR1 MNHNS and CDR2 SASEGT. The CDR3 reads CASSELRISKNTQYF. CDR3 in DNA: TGTGCCAGCAGTGAATTGCGGATAAGCAAAAATACGCAGTACTTT.

This clonotype turned up a few times. The chain employs TRBV7-2 and TRBJ2-5; D gene ambiguous. The better agreement between TRBJ2-7 and the DNA end casts doubt on the J call. The germline V gene encodes CDR1 SGHTA and CDR2 FQGNSA. The CDR3 totals 12 residues. In DNA, the CDR3 is TGTGCCAGCAGCTTAGGATATTACGAGCAGTACTTC. It specifies CASSLGYYEQYF.

Comments on this clonotype: The junction shows a germline mismatch at one end, possibly a read error. This chain connects TRBV6-1 to TRBJ2-3, with a tentative D call TRBD2 (6 bases). The CDR3 length is 15 residues. In germline, CDR1 is MNHNS, CDR2 SASEGT. CDR3 protein: CASLNRGWATDTQYF. CDR3 sequence (DNA): TGTGCCAGCCTAAACCGGGGGTGGGCCACAGATACGCAGTACTTT.

V is TRBV6-1 and J is TRBJ2-1; D unresolved. The assigned J gene may be wrong: the sequence end matches TRBJ2-7 better. CDR3 length equals 13 residues. The germline CDR1 and CDR2 sequences are MNHNS and SASEGT. CDR3 amino acids: CASHGLSNDEQYF. The CDR3 region has the DNA TGTGCCAGCCACGGTTTATCCAACGATGAGCAGTACTTC.

This chain joins TRBV7-3 and TRBJ2-6; D is unresolved. V gave up 3 bases and J gave up 4 bases, with 4 bases separating them. Germline CDR1 reads SGHTA; CDR2 reads FQGTGA. This CDR3 region has 13 residues. As DNA, the CDR3 is TGTGCCAGCAGCTTGCAGGGGGCCAACGTCCTGACTTTC. It translates to CASSLQGANVLTF. The full variable domain, completed using reference TRBV7-3 and TRBJ2-6, is GAGVSQTPSNKVTEKGKYVELRCDPISGHTALYWYRQSLGQGPEFLIYFQGTGAADDSGLPNDRFFAVRPEGSVSTLKIQRTERGDSAVYLCASSLQGANVLTFGAGSRLTVL.

This clonotype is labeled as medium-sized (0.01 to 0.1%). The chain uses TRBV7-2 and TRBJ2-1; D ambiguous. CDR3 size: 14 residues. The germline V gene encodes CDR1 SGHTA and CDR2 FQGNSA. Trimming shortened V by 1 base and J by 10 bases, and 14 bases separated the two germline ends. Here the CDR3 DNA reads TGTGCCAGCAGCTTAGTTGGGCCAGTATACGAGCAGTTCTTC. This encodes CASSLVGPVYEQFF.

The gene calls are TRBV6-1 and TRBJ2-4; TRBD1 might be the D (7 bases). V lost 9 bases to trimming and J lost 13 bases, with 28 bases between them. Germline assignment: CDR1 MNHNS and CDR2 SASEGT. The CDR3 contains 15 residues. The DNA of the CDR3 is TGTGCCAGGGGTGCCGCGGCAGGGGGGAAAGATACGCAGTACTTC. Protein product: CARGAAAGGKDTQYF.

Comment on this clonotype: At one end, the junction sequence differs from germline, possibly due to a read error. This chain links TRBV6-5 with TRBJ2-3; D might be TRBD1 (5 bases). This CDR3 comprises 15 residues. CDR1 is MNHEY and CDR2 is SVGAGI in the germline V gene. The CDR3 reads CASIPEAVSTGTQFF. The CDR3 nucleotides read TGTGCCAGCATTCCCGAGGCTGTGAGCACAGGTACGCAGTTTTTT.

V usage is TRBV6-1 and J usage is TRBJ2-1, with D possibly being TRBD2 (6 bases). Germline CDR1 MNHNS, CDR2 SASEGT. V was pared by 1 base and J by 3 bases, with 10 bases between. The CDR3 length is 15 residues. The CDR3 is CASSEGGLFYNEQFF. The CDR3, as DNA: TGTGCCAGCAGTGAAGGGGGACTTTTCTACAATGAGCAGTTCTTC.

V usage is TRBV10-1 and J usage is TRBJ2-1; D is unclear. V lost 0 bases and J 7 bases, leaving 10 bases between the germline ends. From germline, CDR1 is WNHNN and CDR2 SYGVQD (reference sequence). The CDR3 spans 14 residues. CDR3 DNA: TGCGCCAGCAGTGAGTCCGCAGGAAGGAATGAGCAGTTCTTC. It specifies CASSESAGRNEQFF.

The genes are TRBV12-3 or TRBV12-4 and TRBJ2-3, with no clear D. The CDR3 spans 12 residues. V shed 7 bases and J shed 6 bases, with 11 bases lying between them. CDR3 nucleotides: TGTGCCAGCACATCAATAACGGATACGCAGTATTTT. Translating it yields CASTSITDTQYF.

By share, this clonotype counts as medium-sized. The rearrangement uses TRBV7-2 and TRBJ2-1; perhaps TRBD2 as D (5 bases). This CDR3 has 12 residues. Trimming cost V 0 bases and J 10 bases, with 7 bases left between them. Per the germline V gene, CDR1 is SGHTA and CDR2 is FQGNSA. The CDR3 DNA reads TGTGCCAGCAGCTTAGCACGGAGGGAGCAGTTCTTC. This sequence encodes CASSLARREQFF. Looking up the rest from reference TRBV7-2 and TRBJ2-1 gives the full variable domain: GAGVSQSPSNKVTEKGKDVELRCDPISGHTALYWYRQSLGQGLEFLIYFQGNSAPDKSGLPSDRFSAERTGGSVSTLTIQRTQQEDSAVYLCASSLARREQFFGPGTRLTVL.

The rearrangement joins TRBV12-3 or TRBV12-4 to TRBJ2-3; D possibly corresponds to TRBD2 (5 bases). Trimming left V 6 bases short and J 1 base short, with 14 bases between. The CDR3 is 15 amino acids. CDR3 bases: TGTGCCAGCAGCCCAAGGGTGGGAGGCACAGATACGCAGTATTTT. Encoded protein: CASSPRVGGTDTQYF.

The chain carries TRBV6-1 and TRBJ2-1; D possibly corresponds to TRBD2 (5 bases). TRBJ2-5 explains the end of the DNA better; the J call may be wrong. CDR1 is MNHNS and CDR2 is SASEGT in the germline V gene. The CDR3 loop spans 13 amino acids. The CDR3 sequence: CASRPWGAETQYF. CDR3 DNA: TGTGCCAGCCGCCCATGGGGAGCTGAGACCCAGTACTTC.

This sequence joins TRBV6-1 and TRBJ2-6; possibly TRBD1 or TRBD2 for D (5 bases each). With 8 bases removed from V and 0 bases from J, the gap between germline ends came to 8 bases. This CDR3 spans 14 amino acids. Germline V lookup: CDR1 MNHNS, CDR2 SASEGT. The CDR3 nucleotides are TGTGCCAGCGGGACCTTCTCTGGGGCCAACGTCCTGACTTTC. The encoded protein is CASGTFSGANVLTF.

The CDR3: CASTFSGTDTQYF. The CDR3 DNA reads as TGTGCCAGCACTTTTAGCGGCACAGATACGCAGTATTTT. This sequence joins TRBV11-2 and TRBJ2-3, with D possibly TRBD2 on 5 matching bases. The CDR3 loop spans 13 amino acids. Germline V gene lookup returns CDR1 SGHAT and CDR2 FQNNGV. Deletions cut 7 bases from V and 1 base from J, with 9 bases between. Full variable domain (missing parts from reference TRBV11-2 and TRBJ2-3): EAGVAQSPRYKIIEKRQSVAFWCNPISGHATLYWYQQILGQGPKLLIQFQNNGVVDDSQLPKDRFSAERLKGVDSTLKIQPAKLEDSAVYLCASTFSGTDTQYFGPGTRLTVL.

The chain is built from TRBV10-2 and TRBJ1-2; 9 bases fit TRBD1. CDR1 is WSHSY, CDR2 SAAADI, per germline. V lost 6 bases, J lost 0 bases, and 2 bases stayed unmatched. The CDR3 spans 14 residues. CDR3 nucleotides: TGCGCCAGCAGGACAGGGGGAGCTAACTATGGCTACACCTTC. Its translation is CASRTGGANYGYTF.

In the case of this clonotype: A junction boundary mismatches the germline segment, possibly from a read error. V is TRBV6-1 and J is TRBJ2-3; D is unclear. CDR3 length: 15 residues. The germline CDR1 and CDR2 sequences are MNHNS and SASEGT. The chain's CDR3 is CASSELRCAKDTQYF. CDR3 DNA: TGTGCCAGCAGTGAATTACGGTGTGCCAAAGATACGCAGTACTTT.

This clonotype was seen at least ten times. The CDR3 reads CASSSTPERIGTSGDEQFF. CDR3 coding DNA: TGTGCCAGCAGTTCTACTCCCGAGCGGATCGGGACTAGCGGGGATGAGCAGTTCTTC. The chain links TRBV7-2 to TRBJ2-1, with 13 positions matching TRBD2. Per the germline V gene, CDR1 is SGHTA and CDR2 is FQGNSA. CDR3 length: 19 residues. V shed 6 bases, J shed 8 bases, and the junction held 19 bases outside the gene matches.

This clonotype is medium-sized by share. The chain couples TRBV6-5 to TRBJ2-1; no firm D call. The J call may be wrong; the DNA end is better matched by TRBJ2-5. Looked up from germline, CDR1 is MNHEY and CDR2 is SVGAGI. The length of the CDR3 is 14 residues. Here the CDR3 DNA reads TGTGCCAGCAGTTACTCGATCGCTCCAGAGACCCAGTACTTC. As protein: CASSYSIAPETQYF.

As regards this clonotype: It is likely a read error, because the conserved phenylalanine at the end of the CDR3 is missing. The limits of the CDR3 on the DNA are not certain, so only TCRdb's listed CDR3 is given. The chain employs TRBV7-2 and TRBJ2-1; the DNA was not used to check the table's D call, TRBD2. The germline gives CDR1 SGHTA, CDR2 FQGNSA. The CDR3 length is 15 residues, termini included. CDR3 region: CASSLAGGPSDEQFL.